This TCR beta chain was recorded in a study of cytomegalovirus exposure and HLA in healthy donors. Generated by immunoSEQ multiplex PCR, the TCRdb table keeps only in-frame clones and is missing some. In the table there are some 210,000 clones, roughly 87% of which are singletons. Turning to this clone: The target antigen is unknown.

The CDR3 is 15 residues long. Between the trimmed V and J ends, which lost 4 bases and 2 bases, there was a span of 11 bases. CDR1 is MDHEN and CDR2 is SYDVKM in the germline V gene. Points from the study as a whole: The majority of TCR sequences were rare, yet some public TCRs appeared in many donors. The investigators catalogued 150 to 200 TCR beta chains as cytomegalovirus-associated.

V and J are TRBV28 and TRBJ2-2; possible D gene TRBD2, 6 bases. Sequencing used PBMCs. The sequence was obtained from a young woman in good health and CMV-seropositive. The chain's CDR3 is CASSSTGLNTGELFF. In DNA, the CDR3 is TGTGCCAGCAGTTCTACAGGACTAAACACCGGGGAGCTGTTTTTT.